The 22 T cell receptor beta chains reported below all come from one sample, sequenced in a study of somatic mutations in cytotoxic T cells in rheumatoid arthritis (dated by TCRdb to the late 2010s). To prepare the library, the immunoSEQ multiplex PCR assay was applied. What TCRdb holds here is the immuneACCESS table cut down to in-frame rearrangements. Part of the clones is not present; checked against another copy, under half of the missing clones reflect an unresolved V gene, and the others are unexplained. This sample gives under 15,000 clones in total; 60% to 80% of them show up just once. 14% of the sample comes from the top ten. The sequencing sample was made of CD8+ T cells sorted from blood. Receptors originate from a man aged 45-60 years in good health.

The rearrangement uses TRBV27 and TRBJ2-3; TRBD1 matches 9 bases. Unmatched junction bases numbered 4, after V lost 2 bases and J lost 4 bases. The V gene's germline CDR1 is MNHEY and CDR2 SMNVEV (reference sequence). The CDR3 loop spans 15 amino acids. The CDR3 region is CASSLLTGGADTQYF. CDR3 nucleotides: TGTGCCAGCAGTTTACTAACAGGGGGCGCAGATACGCAGTATTTT.

V usage is TRBV6-5 and J usage is TRBJ1-2; TRBD1 aligns across 7 bases. The length of the CDR3 is 13 residues. Germline trimming cut 6 bases from V and 3 bases from J; bases unmatched to any gene: 4. The germline V gene has CDR1 MNHEY and CDR2 SVGAGI. CDR3 coding DNA: TGTGCCAGCAGGACGGGACAGCACTATGGCTACACCTTC. Its protein product is CASRTGQHYGYTF.

The chain employs TRBV6-5 and TRBJ2-7; a possible D gene is TRBD1 (6 bases). V was shortened by 2 bases and J by 4 bases, with 15 bases between the two germline ends. The CDR3 is made up of 15 amino acids. The germline CDR1 and CDR2 sequences are MNHEY and SVGAGI. CDR3 coding DNA: TGTGCCAGCAGTTACGGGACATTTTTGTCGTACGAGCAGTACTTC. It yields the protein CASSYGTFLSYEQYF.

This chain joins TRBV6-4 and TRBJ2-1; 7 bases fit TRBD1. The CDR3 contains 14 residues. Germline loops: CDR1 MRHNA, CDR2 SNTAGT. The V and J ends lost 3 bases and 7 bases, in that order; junction bases with no gene match: 6. The CDR3 nucleotides are TGTGCCAGCAGTGAGAGGGGGCTGGGGAATGAGCAGTTCTTC. Translation: CASSERGLGNEQFF.

This clone was counted only a few times. V gene TRBV5-4 combines with J gene TRBJ1-2, with D unclear. Trimming removed 0 bases from V and 4 bases from J, with 7 bases in between. Germline assignment: CDR1 SGHNT and CDR2 YYREEE (reference sequence). The CDR3 consists of 13 residues. In nucleotides, the CDR3 is TGTGCCAGCAGCTTGGTAGCAGTCTATGGCTACACCTTC. Protein sequence: CASSLVAVYGYTF.

This chain joins TRBV19 and TRBJ1-6; D gene uncertain. V dropped 5 bases and J dropped 6 bases, with 14 bases sitting between them. The length of the CDR3 is 15 residues. Germline V gives CDR1 LNHDA, CDR2 SQIVND (reference sequence). CDR3 sequence: CASSRTGTGNSPLHF. CDR3 in DNA: TGTGCCAGTAGTCGTACGGGTACCGGTAATTCACCCCTCCACTTT.

V gene TRBV7-4 combines with J gene TRBJ2-7; D uncertain. Germline assignment: CDR1 SGHVT and CDR2 SQSDAQ. This CDR3 is built from 13 residues. Trimming took 5 bases from V and 4 from J, leaving 12 bases between them. CDR3 DNA sequence: TGTGCCAGCAGCCCCCGGCGTTGTTACGAGCAGTACGTC. Amino acids: CASSPRRCYEQYV.

The chain is built from TRBV11-2 and TRBJ2-1; the D gene is possibly TRBD2 (5 bases). The germline CDR1 and CDR2 sequences are SGHAT and FQNNGV. This CDR3 contains 16 residues. Trimming shortened V by 2 bases and J by 0 bases, and 11 bases separated the two germline ends. The CDR3 DNA reads TGTGCCAGCAGCTTATATAGCGCCAGCTCCTACAATGAGCAGTTCTTC. Protein: CASSLYSASSYNEQFF.

The chain is built from TRBV5-5 and TRBJ2-7; 7 nucleotides agree with TRBD2. Losses at the gene ends were 0 bases for V and 2 bases for J; bases not matched to a gene: 5. CDR3 size: 15 residues. Germline V CDR1 and CDR2: SGHKS, YYEKEE (reference sequence). The CDR3 bases are TGTGCCAGCAGCTTGGTCGGGCGGGAGACCTACGAGCAGTACTTC. Translated: CASSLVGRETYEQYF.

The chain combines TRBV19 with TRBJ1-4, with no clear D. This CDR3 comprises 13 residues. V lost 4 bases and J lost 3, with 6 bases in between. Germline CDR1 is LNHDA and CDR2 is SQIVND (reference sequence). The CDR3 nucleotides read TGTGCCAGTAGTACTGGAGCTAATGAAAAACTGTTTTTT. It translates to CASSTGANEKLFF.

The chain has TRBV29-1 and TRBJ1-1; D gene unclear. Germline-derived CDR1 and CDR2 are SQVTM and ANQGSEA. This CDR3 has 12 residues. Trimming cost V 5 bases and J 9 bases, with 16 bases left between them. The DNA for the CDR3 is TGCAGCGTTACAATGGGTCATTTAAAAGCTTTCTTT. Residues: CSVTMGHLKAFF.

V is TRBV7-2 and J is TRBJ2-7; D call uncertain. The V gene lost 7 bases and the J gene lost 4 bases, with 11 bases spanning the gap. CDR3 length: 12 residues. Germline V gene sequence: CDR1 SGHTA, CDR2 FQGNSA. CDR3 nucleotide sequence: TGTGCCAGCACCGTGGCGACATACGAGCAGTACTTC. Protein sequence: CASTVATYEQYF.

The rearrangement joins TRBV7-8 to TRBJ2-6; TRBD2 aligns across 15 bases. J was trimmed by 0 bases and V by 3 bases; bases with no gene match: 9. The CDR3 runs 21 residues. The germline gives CDR1 SGHVS, CDR2 FQNEAQ. The CDR3 spells CASSFLRGTSGGPSGANVLTF. The CDR3 DNA follows: TGTGCCAGCAGCTTCCTCCGAGGGACTAGCGGGGGGCCCTCTGGGGCCAACGTCCTGACTTTC.

This clone was observed once. The chain combines TRBV29-1 with TRBJ2-7; 8 nucleotides line up with TRBD2. V lost 5 bases to trimming and J lost 0 bases; unmatched junction nucleotides: 9. CDR1 SQVTM and CDR2 ANQGSEA come from the germline V gene. The CDR3 totals 15 residues. CDR3 amino acids: CSVQGMRGDSYEQYV. The DNA of the CDR3 is TGCAGCGTTCAAGGGATGCGGGGGGACTCCTACGAGCAGTACGTC.

The CDR3 DNA follows: TGTGCCAGCAGCCAAAGTGGGGACAGGGGTTCACCCCTCCACTTT. Residues: CASSQSGDRGSPLHF. The chain recombines TRBV4-2 with TRBJ1-6, with 10 bases identical to TRBD1. This CDR3 region has 15 residues. CDR1 is LGHNA, CDR2 YNFKEQ, per germline. Trimming at V came to 2 bases and at J to 9 bases, leaving 4 bases not matched to a gene.

This chain uses TRBV5-1 with TRBJ2-2; a weak D match, TRBD1 (6 bases). The CDR3 covers 14 residues. The germline gives CDR1 SGHRS, CDR2 YFSETQ. The V end was cut by 0 bases, the J end by 6 bases, with 9 bases between. The CDR3 spells CASSLDTGPGELFF. In nucleotides, the CDR3 is TGCGCCAGCAGCTTGGACACAGGGCCCGGGGAGCTGTTTTTT. The variable domain in full, with the rest retrieved from reference TRBV5-1 and TRBJ2-2, is KAGVTQTPRYLIKTRGQQVTLSCSPISGHRSVSWYQQTPGQGLQFLFEYFSETQRNKGNFPGRFSGRQFSNSRSEMNVSTLELGDSALYLCASSLDTGPGELFFGEGSRLTVL.

This clone occurred a few times. The chain employs TRBV5-6 and TRBJ2-5; 16 bases align to TRBD2. The ends lost 1 base at V and 6 bases at J; junction bases unmatched: 6. The germline CDR1 and CDR2 sequences are SGHDT and YYEEEE. The CDR3 is 17 amino acids. The CDR3 DNA follows: TGTGCCAGCAGCTTGAAGGGACTAGCGGGGGGGGTGAAGACCCAGTACTTC. Protein product: CASSLKGLAGGVKTQYF.

This clone has a handful of counts. This chain uses TRBV5-4 with TRBJ2-7; unclear D gene. This CDR3 has 13 amino acids. V was shortened by 0 bases and J by 1 base, with 5 bases between the two germline ends. CDR1 SGHNT and CDR2 YYREEE come from the germline V gene (reference sequence). The DNA for the CDR3 is TGTGCCAGCAGCTTGGGACAATCCTACGAGCAGTACGTC. Translating gives CASSLGQSYEQYV.

Only a few counts were recorded for this clone. This chain links TRBV4-1 with TRBJ2-1; no definite D call. The V gene lost 0 bases and the J gene lost 8 bases, with 11 bases spanning the gap. Germline CDR1 MGHRA, CDR2 YSYEKL. This CDR3 is 14 amino acids long. The CDR3 spells CASSQDNSRDEQFF. Here the CDR3 DNA reads TGCGCCAGCAGCCAAGATAACTCTCGAGATGAGCAGTTCTTC.

This chain uses TRBV27 with TRBJ2-3; D uncertain. Germline CDR1 is MNHEY and CDR2 is SMNVEV (reference sequence). V lost 0 bases, J lost 0 bases, and 7 bases lay in between. The length of the CDR3 is 15 residues. CDR3 amino acids: CASSLSEYSTDTQYF. CDR3 DNA sequence: TGTGCCAGCAGTTTATCGGAATACAGCACAGATACGCAGTATTTT.

This clone turned up a few times. This chain connects TRBV27 to TRBJ2-2, with D hard to call. Per the germline V gene, CDR1 is MNHEY and CDR2 is SMNVEV (reference sequence). The CDR3 runs to 19 residues. V was pared by 5 bases and J by 0 bases, with 22 bases between. CDR3 sequence: CASSRNRVTRRTNTGELFF. DNA of the CDR3: TGTGCCAGCAGTCGCAACCGCGTGACCCGAAGGACGAACACCGGGGAGCTGTTTTTT.

This clone rates as medium-sized. V gene TRBV5-1 combines with J gene TRBJ2-1, with 8 positions matching TRBD2. The CDR3 extends over 14 amino acids. Per germline, CDR1 SGHRS and CDR2 YFSETQ. Trimming took 1 base from V and 3 from J; bases not matched to a gene: 0. CDR3 nucleotides: TGCGCCAGCAGCTTGAGCGGGGGCTACAATGAGCAGTTCTTC. Encoded protein: CASSLSGGYNEQFF.